This passage covers 4 T cell receptor beta chains from one sample sequenced in a study of T cell changes during pregnancy in multiple sclerosis. Data came from immunoSEQ multiplex PCR; TCRdb stores just in-frame clones and leaves some out. This sample yields some 74,000 clones, of which approximately 92% are seen a single time; roughly 3.6% belongs to the top ten. The sequencing used peripheral blood, collected after pregnancy. These receptors were obtained from a female donor in good health, enrolled as a control in a pregnancy study.

This clone was found once. The chain uses TRBV28 and TRBJ1-1, with D maybe TRBD1 (6 bases). This CDR3 region has 15 residues. Deletions cut 6 bases from V and 5 bases from J, with 19 bases between. Germline V gives CDR1 MDHEN, CDR2 SYDVKM. The CDR3 is CASSRGGRGGTEAFF. The CDR3, as DNA: TGTGCCAGCAGCCGGGGGGGCAGGGGAGGGACTGAAGCTTTCTTT.

The J gene is TRBJ2-5, the V gene TRBV28, with D possibly being TRBD2 (6 bases). Trimming cost V 4 bases and J 2 bases, with 11 bases left between them. CDR3 length: 14 amino acids. CDR1 is MDHEN and CDR2 is SYDVKM in the germline V gene. The CDR3 protein is CASSSTGEQETQYF. In DNA form, the CDR3 reads TGTGCCAGCAGTTCCACGGGAGAACAAGAGACCCAGTACTTC.

In its sample, this clone was seen once. The chain is built from TRBV27 and TRBJ2-7, with 9 nucleotides matching TRBD2. This CDR3 region has 14 residues. Trimming cost V 6 bases and J 6 bases; bases outside gene matches: 9. The germline gives CDR1 MNHEY, CDR2 SMNVEV (reference sequence). CDR3 loop: CASSLGAGGLEQYF. CDR3 bases: TGTGCCAGCAGCCTAGGGGCGGGAGGGCTCGAGCAGTACTTC.

The rearrangement uses TRBV19 and TRBJ2-5, with 9 bases lining up with TRBD2. This CDR3 comprises 12 residues. Germline lookup yields CDR1 LNHDA and CDR2 SQIVND (reference sequence). The junction had 0 bases not matched to a gene; V was cut back by 5 bases and J by 5 bases. As DNA, the CDR3 is TGTGCCAGTAGTGGACTAGCGGAGACCCAGTACTTC. Amino acid sequence: CASSGLAETQYF.